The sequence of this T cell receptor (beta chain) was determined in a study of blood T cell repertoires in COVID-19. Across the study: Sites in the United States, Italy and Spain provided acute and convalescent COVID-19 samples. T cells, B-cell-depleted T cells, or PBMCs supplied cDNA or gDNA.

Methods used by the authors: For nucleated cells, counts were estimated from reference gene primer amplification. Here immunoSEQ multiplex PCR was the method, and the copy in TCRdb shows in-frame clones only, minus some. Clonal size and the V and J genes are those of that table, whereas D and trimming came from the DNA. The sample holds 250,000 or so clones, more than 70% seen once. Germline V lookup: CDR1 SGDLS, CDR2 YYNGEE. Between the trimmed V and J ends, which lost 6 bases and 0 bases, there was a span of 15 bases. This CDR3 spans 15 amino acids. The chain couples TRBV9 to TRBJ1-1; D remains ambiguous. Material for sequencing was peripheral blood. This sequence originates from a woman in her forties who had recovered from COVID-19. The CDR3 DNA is TGTGCCAGCACCCCGGGGTCGAGCATGAACACTGAAGCTTTCTTT. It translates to CASTPGSSMNTEAFF.